This T cell receptor (beta chain) was documented in a study of shared clonotypes between healthy human individuals. Study in general: Per donor, three plates held CD4 naive cells, three held CD4 memory, two held CD8 naive and one held CD8 memory. Study-wide results and caveats: Generally, naive subsets (rather than memory subsets) showed larger estimated richness.

Concerning this clone: As yet, its antigen is unknown.

Assay: immunoSEQ multiplex PCR; the TCRdb copy retains only in-frame clones and omits some. The sample has a few million clones, under 97% seen once; the top ten hold roughly 0.13%. The split of CD4+ cells yielded CD45RA+ naive and CD45RA-negative memory subsets. Looked up from germline, CDR1 is SNHLY and CDR2 is FYNNEI. V was shortened by 7 bases and J by 6 bases, with 15 bases between the two germline ends. The CDR3 extends over 13 amino acids. J is TRBJ1-2 and V is TRBV2, with D maybe TRBD1 (6 bases). The sample taken for sequencing was naive CD4+ T cells sorted from blood. The sample's subset: CD45RA+ positively selected. The receptor was isolated from a young man in good health. CDR3 amino acids: CASKRGHFDGYTF. The CDR3 DNA reads as TGTGCCAGCAAGAGGGGACATTTCGATGGCTACACCTTC.